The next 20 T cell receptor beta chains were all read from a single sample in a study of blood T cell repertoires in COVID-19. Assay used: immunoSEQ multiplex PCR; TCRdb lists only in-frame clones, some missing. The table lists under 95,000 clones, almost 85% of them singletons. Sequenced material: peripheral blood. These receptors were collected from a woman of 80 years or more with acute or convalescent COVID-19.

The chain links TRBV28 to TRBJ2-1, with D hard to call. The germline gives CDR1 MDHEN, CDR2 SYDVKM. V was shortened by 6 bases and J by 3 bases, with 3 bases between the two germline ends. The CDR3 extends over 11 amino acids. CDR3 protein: CASRYYNEQFF. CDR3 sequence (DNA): TGTGCCAGCAGGTACTACAATGAGCAGTTCTTC.

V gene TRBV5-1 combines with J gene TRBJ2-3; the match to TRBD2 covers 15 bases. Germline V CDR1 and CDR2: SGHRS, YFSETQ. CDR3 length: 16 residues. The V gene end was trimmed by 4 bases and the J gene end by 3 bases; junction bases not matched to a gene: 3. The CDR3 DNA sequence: TGCGCCAGCAGCGGACTAGCGGGAGGGTATACAGATACGCAGTATTTT. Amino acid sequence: CASSGLAGGYTDTQYF.

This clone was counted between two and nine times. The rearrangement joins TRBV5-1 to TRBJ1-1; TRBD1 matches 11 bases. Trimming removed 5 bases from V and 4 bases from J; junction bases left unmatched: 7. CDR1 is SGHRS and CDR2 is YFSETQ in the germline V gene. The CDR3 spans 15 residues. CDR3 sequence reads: CASSRAGTGGTEAFF. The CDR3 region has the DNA TGCGCCAGCAGTAGGGCCGGGACAGGGGGCACTGAAGCTTTCTTT.

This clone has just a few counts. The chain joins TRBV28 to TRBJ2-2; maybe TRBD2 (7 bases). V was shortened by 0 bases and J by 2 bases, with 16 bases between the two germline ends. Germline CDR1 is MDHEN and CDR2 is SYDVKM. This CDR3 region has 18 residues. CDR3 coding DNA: TGTGCCAGCAGTTTATGGGCTAGCGGAGGGGGAAACACCGGGGAGCTGTTTTTT. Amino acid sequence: CASSLWASGGGNTGELFF.

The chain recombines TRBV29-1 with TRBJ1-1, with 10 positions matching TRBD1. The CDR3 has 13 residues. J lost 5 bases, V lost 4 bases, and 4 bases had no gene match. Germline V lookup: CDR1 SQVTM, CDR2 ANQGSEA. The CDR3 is CSVGQGAGTEAFF. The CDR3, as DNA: TGCAGCGTTGGACAGGGGGCGGGAACTGAAGCTTTCTTT.

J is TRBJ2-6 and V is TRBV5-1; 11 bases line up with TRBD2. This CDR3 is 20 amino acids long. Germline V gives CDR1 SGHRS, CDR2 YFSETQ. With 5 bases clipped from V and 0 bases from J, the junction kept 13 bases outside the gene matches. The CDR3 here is CASSSLLTSGGSSGANVLTF. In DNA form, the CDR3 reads TGCGCCAGCAGTTCCCTCCTTACTAGCGGGGGAAGCTCTGGGGCCAACGTCCTGACTTTC.

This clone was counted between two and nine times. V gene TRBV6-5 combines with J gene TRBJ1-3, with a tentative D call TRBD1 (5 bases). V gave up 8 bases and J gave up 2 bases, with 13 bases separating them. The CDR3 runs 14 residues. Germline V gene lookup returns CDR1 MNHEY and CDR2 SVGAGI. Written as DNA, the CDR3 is TGTGCCAGCCGGGAGGGGTCGGCTGGAAACACCATATATTTT. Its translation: CASREGSAGNTIYF.

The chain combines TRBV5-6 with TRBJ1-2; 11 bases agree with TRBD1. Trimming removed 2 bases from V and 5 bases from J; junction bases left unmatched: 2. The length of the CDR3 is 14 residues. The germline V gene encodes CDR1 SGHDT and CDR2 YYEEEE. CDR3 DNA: TGTGCCAGCAGCTTCGGACAGGGGGCTTATGGCTACACCTTC. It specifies CASSFGQGAYGYTF.

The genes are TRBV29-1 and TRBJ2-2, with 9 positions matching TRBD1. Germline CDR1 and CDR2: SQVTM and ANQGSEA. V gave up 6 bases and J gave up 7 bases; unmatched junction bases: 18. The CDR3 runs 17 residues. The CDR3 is CSVRPGWGTGSDGELFF. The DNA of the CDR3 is TGCAGCGTCCGCCCAGGGTGGGGGACAGGGTCGGACGGGGAGCTGTTTTTT.

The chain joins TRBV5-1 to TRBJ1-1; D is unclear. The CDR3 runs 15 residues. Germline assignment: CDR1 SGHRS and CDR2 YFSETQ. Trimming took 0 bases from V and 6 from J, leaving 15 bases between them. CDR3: CASSLAGGKSPEAFF. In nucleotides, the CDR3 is TGCGCCAGCAGCTTGGCCGGCGGGAAATCCCCTGAAGCTTTCTTT.

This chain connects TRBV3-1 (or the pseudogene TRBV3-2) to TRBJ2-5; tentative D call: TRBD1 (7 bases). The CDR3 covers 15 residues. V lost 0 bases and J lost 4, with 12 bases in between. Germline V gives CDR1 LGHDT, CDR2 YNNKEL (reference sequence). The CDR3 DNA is TGTGCCAGCAGCCAAGATCAGGGGGGTGGAGAGACCCAGTACTTC. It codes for CASSQDQGGGETQYF.

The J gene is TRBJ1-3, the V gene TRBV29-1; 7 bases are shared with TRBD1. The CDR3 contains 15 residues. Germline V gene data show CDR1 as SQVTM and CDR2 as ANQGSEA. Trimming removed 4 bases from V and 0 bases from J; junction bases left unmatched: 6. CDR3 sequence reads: CSVAGGDSSGNTIYF. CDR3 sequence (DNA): TGCAGCGTTGCGGGGGGGGACAGCTCTGGAAACACCATATATTTT. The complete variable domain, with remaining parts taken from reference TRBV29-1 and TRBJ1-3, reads SAVISQKPSRDICQRGTSLTIQCQVDSQVTMMFWYRQQPGQSLTLIATANQGSEATYESGFVIDKFPISRPNLTFSTLTVSNMSPEDSSIYLCSVAGGDSSGNTIYFGEGSWLTVV.

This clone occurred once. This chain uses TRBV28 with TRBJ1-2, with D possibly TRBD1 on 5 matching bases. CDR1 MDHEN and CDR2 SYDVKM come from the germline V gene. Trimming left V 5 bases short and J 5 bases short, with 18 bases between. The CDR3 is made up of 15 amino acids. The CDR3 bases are TGTGCCAGCAGTCCCCCTGGGGCCGGTCGGTATGGCTACACCTTC. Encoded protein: CASSPPGAGRYGYTF.

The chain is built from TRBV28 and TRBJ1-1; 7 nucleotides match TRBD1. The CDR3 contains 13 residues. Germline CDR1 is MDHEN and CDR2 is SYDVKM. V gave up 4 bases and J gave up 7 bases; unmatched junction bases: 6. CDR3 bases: TGTGCCAGCAGTTCGGGACAGAAGATTGAAGCTTTCTTT. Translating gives CASSSGQKIEAFF. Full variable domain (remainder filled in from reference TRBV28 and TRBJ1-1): DVKVTQSSRYLVKRTGEKVFLECVQDMDHENMFWYRQDPGLGLRLIYFSYDVKMKEKGDIPEGYSVSREKKERFSLILESASTNQTSMYLCASSSGQKIEAFFGQGTRLTVV.

CDR3 nucleotides: TGTGCCAGCAGTTACATGACGACAGGTGACAATGAAAAACTGTTTTTT. It is translated as CASSYMTTGDNEKLFF. This chain links TRBV6-5 with TRBJ1-4; D might be TRBD1 (6 bases). The ends were cut back, 2 bases at V and 5 bases at J, with 15 bases in the middle. Germline V lookup: CDR1 MNHEY, CDR2 SVGAGI. The CDR3 runs 16 residues.

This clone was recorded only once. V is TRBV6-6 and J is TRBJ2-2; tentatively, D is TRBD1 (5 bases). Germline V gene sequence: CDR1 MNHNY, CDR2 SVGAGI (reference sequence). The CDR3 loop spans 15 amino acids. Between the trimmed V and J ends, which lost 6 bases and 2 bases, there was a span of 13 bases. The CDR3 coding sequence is TGTGCCAGCAGACTCGACAGAATTAACACCGGGGAGCTGTTTTTT. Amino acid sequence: CASRLDRINTGELFF.

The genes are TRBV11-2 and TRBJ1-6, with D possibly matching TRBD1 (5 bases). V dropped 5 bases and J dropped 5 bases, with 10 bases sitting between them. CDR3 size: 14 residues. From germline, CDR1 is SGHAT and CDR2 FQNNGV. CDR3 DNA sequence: TGTGCCAGCAGCACTGACAGAAATAATTCACCCCTCCACTTT. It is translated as CASSTDRNNSPLHF.

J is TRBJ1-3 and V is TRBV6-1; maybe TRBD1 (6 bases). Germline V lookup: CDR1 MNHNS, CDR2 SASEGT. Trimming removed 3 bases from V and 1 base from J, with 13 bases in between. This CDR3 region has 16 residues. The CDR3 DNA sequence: TGTGCCAGCAGTGAGCAGGGGCAGGCTTCTGGAAACACCATATATTTT. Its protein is CASSEQGQASGNTIYF.

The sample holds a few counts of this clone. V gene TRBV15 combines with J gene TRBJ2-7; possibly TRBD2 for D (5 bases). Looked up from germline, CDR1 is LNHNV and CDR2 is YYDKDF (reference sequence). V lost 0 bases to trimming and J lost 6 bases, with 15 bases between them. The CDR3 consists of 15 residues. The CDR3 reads CATSRDKGSGGEQYF. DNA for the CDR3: TGTGCCACCAGCAGAGATAAGGGAAGCGGCGGCGAGCAGTACTTC. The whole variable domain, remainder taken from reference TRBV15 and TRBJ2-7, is DAMVIQNPRYQVTQFGKPVTLSCSQTLNHNVMYWYQQKSSQAPKLLFHYYDKDFNNEADTPDNFQSRRPNTSFCFLDIRSPGLGDTAMYLCATSRDKGSGGEQYFGPGTRLTVT.

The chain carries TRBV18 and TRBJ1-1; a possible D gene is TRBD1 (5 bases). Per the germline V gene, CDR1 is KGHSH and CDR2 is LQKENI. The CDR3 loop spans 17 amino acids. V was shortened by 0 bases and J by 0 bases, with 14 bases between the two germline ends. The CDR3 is CASSPPGAQLMNTEAFF. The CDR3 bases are TGTGCCAGCTCACCACCAGGGGCACAACTAATGAACACTGAAGCTTTCTTT. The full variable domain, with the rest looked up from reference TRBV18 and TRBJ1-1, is NAGVMQNPRHLVRRRGQEARLRCSPMKGHSHVYWYRQLPEEGLKFMVYLQKENIIDESGMPKERFSAEFPKEGPSILRIQQVVRGDSAAYFCASSPPGAQLMNTEAFFGQGTRLTVV.